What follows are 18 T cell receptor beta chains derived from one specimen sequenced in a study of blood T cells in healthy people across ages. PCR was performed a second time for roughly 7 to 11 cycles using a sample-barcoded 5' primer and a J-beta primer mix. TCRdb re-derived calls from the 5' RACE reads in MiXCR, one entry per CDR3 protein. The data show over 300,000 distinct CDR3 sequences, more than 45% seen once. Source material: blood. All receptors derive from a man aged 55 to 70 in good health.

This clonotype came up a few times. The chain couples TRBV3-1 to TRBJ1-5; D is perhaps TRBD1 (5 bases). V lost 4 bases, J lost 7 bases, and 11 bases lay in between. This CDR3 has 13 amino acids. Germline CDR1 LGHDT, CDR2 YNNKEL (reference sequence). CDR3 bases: TGTGCCAGCAGCCGGGGGGTGAGGCAGCCCCAGCATTTT. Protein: CASSRGVRQPQHF. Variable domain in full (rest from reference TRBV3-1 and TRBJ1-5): DTAVSQTPKYLVTQMGNDKSIKCEQNLGHDTMYWYKQDSKKFLKIMFSYNNKELIINETVPNRFSPKSPDKAHLNLHINSLELGDSAVYFCASSRGVRQPQHFGDGTRLSIL.

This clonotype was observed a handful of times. CDR3 bases: TGTGCCAGCAGCCTTATTGAGGGGAATGAGCAGTTCTTC. Amino acid sequence: CASSLIEGNEQFF. The J gene is TRBJ2-1, the V gene TRBV9; possibly TRBD1 or TRBD2 for D (5 bases each). V dropped 4 bases and J dropped 7 bases, with 12 bases sitting between them. The CDR3 runs to 13 residues. Per the germline V gene, CDR1 is SGDLS and CDR2 is YYNGEE.

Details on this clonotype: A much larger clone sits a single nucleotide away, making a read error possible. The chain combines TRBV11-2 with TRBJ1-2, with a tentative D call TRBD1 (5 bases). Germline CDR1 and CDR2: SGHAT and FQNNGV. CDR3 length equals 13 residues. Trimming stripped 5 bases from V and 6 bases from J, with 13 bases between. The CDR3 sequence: CASSSDSEDGYTF. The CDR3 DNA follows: TGTGCCAGCAGCAGTGACAGTGAAGATGGCTACACCTTC.

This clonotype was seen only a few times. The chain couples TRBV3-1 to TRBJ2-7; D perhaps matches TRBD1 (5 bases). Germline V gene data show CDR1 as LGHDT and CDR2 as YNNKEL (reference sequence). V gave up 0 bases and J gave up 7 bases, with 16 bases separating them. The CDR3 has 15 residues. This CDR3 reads CASSQDGQPADEQYF. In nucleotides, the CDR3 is TGTGCCAGCAGCCAAGATGGACAACCCGCGGATGAGCAGTACTTC.

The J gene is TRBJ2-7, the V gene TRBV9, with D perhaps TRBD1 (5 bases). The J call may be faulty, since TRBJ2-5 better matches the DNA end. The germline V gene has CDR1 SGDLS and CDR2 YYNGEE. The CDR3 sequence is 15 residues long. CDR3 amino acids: CASSVGPQGGETQYF. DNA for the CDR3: TGTGCCAGCAGCGTAGGACCCCAGGGTGGAGAGACCCAGTACTTC.

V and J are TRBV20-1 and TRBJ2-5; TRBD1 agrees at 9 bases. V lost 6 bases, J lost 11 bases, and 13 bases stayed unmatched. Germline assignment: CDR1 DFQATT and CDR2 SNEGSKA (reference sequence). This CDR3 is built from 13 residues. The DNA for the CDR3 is TGCAGTGCCGAGGGACAGGGAGACAAAGAGCAGTACTTC. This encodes CSAEGQGDKEQYF.

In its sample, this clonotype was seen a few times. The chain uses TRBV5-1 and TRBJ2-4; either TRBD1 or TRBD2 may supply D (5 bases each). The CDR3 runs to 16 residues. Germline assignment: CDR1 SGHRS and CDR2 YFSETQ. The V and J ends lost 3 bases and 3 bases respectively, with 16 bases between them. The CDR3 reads CASSSQPGTIKNIQYF. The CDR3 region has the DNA TGCGCCAGCAGCTCACAACCAGGGACGATCAAAAACATTCAGTACTTC.

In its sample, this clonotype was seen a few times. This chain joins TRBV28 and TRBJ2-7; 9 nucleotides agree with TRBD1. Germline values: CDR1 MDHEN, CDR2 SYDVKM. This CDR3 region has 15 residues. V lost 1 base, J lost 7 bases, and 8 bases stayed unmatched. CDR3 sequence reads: CASSLLGTGFYEQYF. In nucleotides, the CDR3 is TGTGCCAGCAGTTTATTGGGGACAGGGTTCTATGAGCAGTACTTC. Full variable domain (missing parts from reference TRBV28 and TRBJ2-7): DVKVTQSSRYLVKRTGEKVFLECVQDMDHENMFWYRQDPGLGLRLIYFSYDVKMKEKGDIPEGYSVSREKKERFSLILESASTNQTSMYLCASSLLGTGFYEQYFGPGTRLTVT.

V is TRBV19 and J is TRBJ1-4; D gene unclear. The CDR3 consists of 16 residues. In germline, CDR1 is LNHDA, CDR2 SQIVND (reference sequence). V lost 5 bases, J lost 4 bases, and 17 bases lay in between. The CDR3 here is CASSDGGSYRNEKLFF. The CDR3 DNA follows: TGTGCCAGTAGTGACGGAGGCAGCTACCGTAATGAAAAACTGTTTTTT.

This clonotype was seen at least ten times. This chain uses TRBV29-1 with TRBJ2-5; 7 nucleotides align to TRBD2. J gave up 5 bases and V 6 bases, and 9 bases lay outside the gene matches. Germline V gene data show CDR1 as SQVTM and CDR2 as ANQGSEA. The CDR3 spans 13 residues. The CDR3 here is CSVSGTTSETQYF. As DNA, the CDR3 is TGCAGCGTCTCCGGGACTACGTCTGAGACCCAGTACTTC.

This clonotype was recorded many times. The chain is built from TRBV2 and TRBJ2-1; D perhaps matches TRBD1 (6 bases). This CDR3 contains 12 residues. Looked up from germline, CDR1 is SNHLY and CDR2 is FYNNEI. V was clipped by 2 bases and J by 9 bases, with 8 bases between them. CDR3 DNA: TGTGCCAGCAGTGAAACAGGGTCTGAGCAGTTCTTC. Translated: CASSETGSEQFF.

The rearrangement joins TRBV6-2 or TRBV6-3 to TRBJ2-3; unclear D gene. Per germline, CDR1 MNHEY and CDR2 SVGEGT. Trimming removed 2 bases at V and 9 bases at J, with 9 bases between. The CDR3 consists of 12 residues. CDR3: CASSYLQDTQYF. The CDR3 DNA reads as TGTGCCAGCAGTTACCTCCAGGACACGCAGTATTTT.

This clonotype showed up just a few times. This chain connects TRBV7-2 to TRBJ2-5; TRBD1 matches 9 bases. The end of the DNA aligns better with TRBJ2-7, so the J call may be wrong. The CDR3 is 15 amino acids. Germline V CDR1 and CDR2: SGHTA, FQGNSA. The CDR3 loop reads CASSTRTGVQSEQYF. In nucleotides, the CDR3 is TGTGCCAGCAGCACCCGGACAGGGGTTCAATCCGAGCAGTACTTC.

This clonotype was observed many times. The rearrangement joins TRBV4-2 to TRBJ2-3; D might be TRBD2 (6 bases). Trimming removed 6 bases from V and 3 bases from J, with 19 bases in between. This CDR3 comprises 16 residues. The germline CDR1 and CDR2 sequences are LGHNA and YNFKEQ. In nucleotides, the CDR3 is TGTGCCAGCAGGGGGGGAACAGAATTGCTTACAGATACGCAGTATTTT. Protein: CASRGGTELLTDTQYF.

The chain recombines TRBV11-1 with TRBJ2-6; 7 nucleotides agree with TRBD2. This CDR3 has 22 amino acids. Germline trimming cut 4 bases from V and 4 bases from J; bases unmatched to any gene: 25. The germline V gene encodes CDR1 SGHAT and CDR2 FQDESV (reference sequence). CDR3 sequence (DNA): TGTGCCAGCAGCTCACCTCCCGGGACTACCTTGCGGAGTGAATGGGGGGCCAACGTCCTGACTTTC. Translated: CASSSPPGTTLRSEWGANVLTF. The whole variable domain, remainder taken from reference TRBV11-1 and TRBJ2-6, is EAEVAQSPRYKITEKSQAVAFWCDPISGHATLYWYRQILGQGPELLVQFQDESVVDDSQLPKDRFSAERLKGVDSTLKIQPAELGDSAMYLCASSSPPGTTLRSEWGANVLTFGAGSRLTVL.

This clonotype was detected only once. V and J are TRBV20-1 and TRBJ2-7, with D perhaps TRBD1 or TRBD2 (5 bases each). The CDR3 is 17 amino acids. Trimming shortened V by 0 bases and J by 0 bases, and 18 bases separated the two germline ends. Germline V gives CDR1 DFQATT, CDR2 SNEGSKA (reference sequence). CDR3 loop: CSAREVSRVGRSYEQYF. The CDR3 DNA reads TGCAGTGCTAGAGAGGTCAGTCGGGTGGGACGCTCCTACGAGCAGTACTTC.

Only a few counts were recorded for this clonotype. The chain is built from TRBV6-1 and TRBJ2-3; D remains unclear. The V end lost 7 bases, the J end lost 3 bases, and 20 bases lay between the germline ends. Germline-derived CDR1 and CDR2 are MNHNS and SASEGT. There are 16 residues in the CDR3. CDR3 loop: CASTLGFGIRTDTQYF. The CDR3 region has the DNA TGTGCCAGCACCCTGGGCTTTGGGATAAGAACAGATACGCAGTATTTT.

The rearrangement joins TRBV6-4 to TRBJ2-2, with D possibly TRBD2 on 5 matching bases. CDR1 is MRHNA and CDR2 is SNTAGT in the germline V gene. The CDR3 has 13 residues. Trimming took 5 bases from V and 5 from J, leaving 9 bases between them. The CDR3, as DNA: TGTGCCAGCAGTCCCTCGGGAACCGGGGAGCTGTTTTTT. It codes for CASSPSGTGELFF.